The clone carrying this T cell receptor beta chain was detected a few times. What it binds is not known. PCR was performed using 60 Vbeta and 13 Jbeta primers. Profiling relied on immunoSEQ multiplex PCR, and the TCRdb table lists in-frame clones only, not all of them. This table has around 190,000 clones, roughly 10% appearing once. The sample originates from a study of cytomegalovirus exposure and HLA in healthy donors. Study-wide findings and caveats: CMV serostatus stood as the only immune exposure information on hand. Accurate HLA-A and HLA-B prediction from TCR beta sequences was reported for most subjects.

Germline V gene sequence: CDR1 MDHEN, CDR2 SYDVKM. Trimming stripped 7 bases from V and 8 bases from J, with 17 bases between. The CDR3 length is 13 residues. This sequence was found in a woman younger than 45 in good health and CMV-seropositive. The J gene is TRBJ1-2, the V gene TRBV28; unclear D gene. Material: PBMCs. As DNA, the CDR3 is TGTGCCAGCATACGGAGAGAGGGCCAGGGCTACACCTTC. This translates into CASIRREGQGYTF.